The subject of this entry is one T cell receptor beta chain. The antigen is undetermined. V gave up 3 bases and J gave up 4 bases, with 15 bases separating them. Per the germline V gene, CDR1 is MNHNS and CDR2 is SASEGT. The CDR3 totals 15 residues. The data were taken from a study of blood T cells in healthy people across ages. Study overall: Per two T cells, template switching captured roughly one barcoded beta molecule.

Findings of the study overall: There was no known CMV status for donors, so expanded clonotype changes were possibly confounded.

Then a second PCR, running about 6 to 11 cycles, was carried out with a sample-barcoded 5' primer and a J-beta primer mix. TCRdb used MiXCR to reprocess the 5' RACE reads, holding one entry per CDR3 protein. The sample carries some 690,000 distinct CDR3 sequences, approximately 21% recorded once. Isolation recovered at least 6 million PBMCs from every sample. The rearrangement uses TRBV6-1 and TRBJ1-1; tentatively, D is TRBD1 (6 bases). The sequence was collected from a man aged 70-80 years in good health. Input material: blood. CDR3 nucleotide sequence: TGTGCCAGCAGTGATATGACGGGGGCGGCCACTGAAGCTTTCTTT. Its protein is CASSDMTGAATEAFF.